This T cell receptor (beta chain) was identified during a study of response to subunit inactivated influenza vaccine. Study-level results: The authors put forward the suggestion that each seasonal influenza vaccination may bring in only a limited number of new T cells.

TCRdb reprocessed the RT-PCR reads via MiXCR and lists one record per CDR3 protein. The table includes about 480,000 distinct CDR3 sequences, roughly 9.7% detected once. Trimming removed 6 bases from V and 6 bases from J, with 18 bases in between. CDR3 length: 14 amino acids. Germline V gives CDR1 MNHNS, CDR2 SASEGT. Turning to this clonotype: The antigen is undetermined.

The sequencing used PBMCs from blood, collected around seven weeks after vaccination. This chain connects TRBV6-1 to TRBJ2-7; possible D gene TRBD1, 6 bases. The clonotype comes from a man over 45 who received an inactivated influenza vaccine. The CDR3: CASRPGALSAEQYF. For the CDR3, the DNA is TGTGCCAGCAGGCCAGGGGCCCTGAGCGCCGAGCAGTACTTC.